The 15 T cell receptor beta chains given below trace back to one sample, sequenced in a study of molecular identifiers for immune sequencing clone quantification. TCRdb re-analysed the PCR reads in MiXCR, keeping a single row per CDR3 protein. The sample records under 800,000 distinct CDR3 sequences, about 25% being singletons. Sequencing was done on a sample of naive CD8+ T cells from blood, with Jurkat cell RNA spiked in. Noted subset: FACS-sorted CD8+CD4-CCR7+CD45RA+ naive T cells. These receptors were obtained from a human donor in good health. Some libraries in this study had Jurkat cell RNA spiked in.

This clonotype was recorded at least ten times. This chain connects TRBV12-3 or TRBV12-4 to TRBJ2-5, with unresolved D. This CDR3 region has 13 residues. Trimming pared 4 bases from V and 5 bases from J, leaving 11 bases between. The CDR3 protein is CASSSQIVETQYF. In DNA form, the CDR3 reads TGTGCCAGCAGTTCACAGATTGTGGAGACCCAGTACTTC.

This chain connects TRBV7-9 to TRBJ2-7, with D possibly TRBD1 on 6 matching bases. The germline V and J ends were trimmed by 0 bases and 2 bases, with 11 bases remaining between them. The CDR3 is made up of 15 amino acids. Germline values: CDR1 SEHNR, CDR2 FQNEAQ (reference sequence). CDR3 sequence: CASSLAGGGPYEQYF. The CDR3 DNA reads TGTGCCAGCAGCTTAGCTGGGGGCGGCCCCTACGAGCAGTACTTC.

This clonotype has at least ten counts. The chain carries TRBV7-9 and TRBJ1-1, with D perhaps matching TRBD1 (6 bases). The CDR3 covers 18 residues. V lost 5 bases and J 0 bases, leaving 22 bases between the germline ends. From germline, CDR1 is SEHNR and CDR2 FQNEAQ (reference sequence). The CDR3 spells CASSVGISGQYLNTEAFF. The CDR3 nucleotides are TGTGCCAGCAGCGTAGGTATAAGCGGACAGTATTTGAACACTGAAGCTTTCTTT.

The V gene is TRBV9, the J gene TRBJ2-2; no firm D call. The CDR3 is 13 amino acids. The V end was cut by 0 bases, the J end by 6 bases, with 6 bases between. CDR1 is SGDLS and CDR2 is YYNGEE in the germline V gene. CDR3 sequence reads: CASSVAGPGELFF. In DNA, the CDR3 is TGTGCCAGCAGCGTAGCTGGGCCCGGGGAGCTGTTTTTT.

This clonotype was picked up many times. J is TRBJ1-4 and V is TRBV12-5, with D tentatively TRBD1 (5 bases). CDR1 and CDR2 from the germline V gene are LGHNT and FRNRAP. CDR3 length: 21 residues. V shed 4 bases and J shed 3 bases, with 30 bases lying between them. The chain's CDR3 is CASGSSMVQDWDENPNEKLFF. The DNA for the CDR3 is TGTGCTAGTGGTTCGTCCATGGTCCAAGATTGGGACGAAAACCCTAATGAAAAACTGTTTTTT. Complete variable domain (other parts from reference TRBV12-5 and TRBJ1-4): DARVTQTPRHKVTEMGQEVTMRCQPILGHNTVFWYRQTMMQGLELLAYFRNRAPLDDSGMPKDRFSAEMPDATLATLKIQPSEPRDSAVYFCASGSSMVQDWDENPNEKLFFGSGTQLSVL.

This clonotype was seen repeatedly, ten times or more. The chain carries TRBV30 and TRBJ2-7, with 7 bases identical to TRBD1. The CDR3 length is 12 residues. J lost 3 bases, V lost 1 base, and 0 bases had no gene match. Germline V gene sequence: CDR1 GTSNPN, CDR2 SVGIG (reference sequence). CDR3 nucleotides: TGTGCCTGGAGTGGGGACAGCTACGAGCAGTACTTC. Protein: CAWSGDSYEQYF.

The CDR3 DNA sequence: TGTGCCAGCAGCCCGACTAGCGGGAGGGCCGCATATGAGCAGTTCTTC. Protein product: CASSPTSGRAAYEQFF. The chain carries TRBV7-9 and TRBJ2-1; 14 bases match TRBD2. V lost 5 bases, J lost 8 bases, and 8 bases stayed unmatched. Germline lookup yields CDR1 SEHNR and CDR2 FQNEAQ (reference sequence). The CDR3 is 16 residues long.

This CDR3 reads CSAGPLGSYEQYF. The CDR3 DNA follows: TGCAGTGCTGGACCGCTGGGCTCCTACGAGCAGTACTTC. This chain uses TRBV20-1 with TRBJ2-7; D ambiguous. Trimming took 5 bases from V and 0 from J, leaving 11 bases between them. The CDR3 is 13 amino acids. The germline gives CDR1 DFQATT, CDR2 SNEGSKA (reference sequence).

V usage is TRBV19 and J usage is TRBJ1-1; D is unclear. Germline lookup yields CDR1 LNHDA and CDR2 SQIVND (reference sequence). The CDR3 totals 15 residues. V was shortened by 4 bases and J by 1 base, with 13 bases between the two germline ends. CDR3 amino acids: CASSTRHGANTEAFF. The CDR3 DNA reads TGTGCCAGTAGTACCCGACACGGTGCGAACACTGAAGCTTTCTTT.

This clonotype came up a few times. Here the CDR3 DNA reads TGTGCCAGCAACTCCGACAGGGGAAACTATGGCTACACCTTC. It is translated as CASNSDRGNYGYTF. The chain is built from TRBV6-6 and TRBJ1-2, with TRBD1 matching over 8 bases. Germline lookup yields CDR1 MNHNY and CDR2 SVGAGI (reference sequence). This CDR3 is 14 amino acids long. J gave up 2 bases and V 7 bases, and 6 bases lay outside the gene matches.

This clonotype was observed a few times. The rearrangement joins TRBV10-2 to TRBJ2-5; either TRBD1 or TRBD2 may fit D (6 bases each). The CDR3 is 14 residues long. Germline V CDR1 and CDR2: WSHSY, SAAADI. Trimming stripped 0 bases from V and 4 bases from J, with 9 bases between. CDR3 nucleotides: TGCGCCAGCAGTGAGTCCGGGGGCGTAGAGACCCAGTACTTC. The encoded protein is CASSESGGVETQYF.

Ten or more counts support this clonotype. J is TRBJ2-7 and V is TRBV5-5, with 8 nucleotides matching TRBD1. The CDR3 contains 14 residues. Germline V gives CDR1 SGHKS, CDR2 YYEKEE (reference sequence). V lost 2 bases, J lost 6 bases, and 7 bases stayed unmatched. DNA of the CDR3: TGTGCCAGCAGCTTAGGACAGGGTAGGTCCGAGCAGTACTTC. This gives the protein CASSLGQGRSEQYF.

This clonotype was observed once. A read error may explain this, as a much larger clone is one base away. V and J are TRBV5-1 and TRBJ2-7, with TRBD2 identical over 13 bases. Per germline, CDR1 SGHRS and CDR2 YFSETQ. V dropped 7 bases and J dropped 4; count of bases not matched to a gene: 8. The length of the CDR3 is 15 residues. CDR3 sequence reads: CASGRTSGSSYEQYF. CDR3 DNA: TGCGCCAGCGGACGGACTAGCGGGAGTTCGTACGAGCAGTACTTC.

A few counts support this clonotype. The rearrangement uses TRBV9 and TRBJ2-3, with D uncertain. The CDR3 has 17 residues. V gave up 5 bases and J gave up 5 bases, with 24 bases separating them. Germline V gene lookup returns CDR1 SGDLS and CDR2 YYNGEE. Here the CDR3 reads CASSFNSLTAGGDTQYF. DNA for the CDR3: TGTGCCAGCAGTTTTAACAGTCTCACGGCCGGCGGAGATACGCAGTATTTT.

This clonotype appeared a few times. This chain uses TRBV5-6 with TRBJ2-5; 8 positions match TRBD2. CDR1 is SGHDT and CDR2 is YYEEEE in the germline V gene. With 2 bases clipped from V and 3 bases from J, the junction kept 9 bases outside the gene matches. This CDR3 comprises 16 residues. The CDR3 region is CASSFNTGTREETQYF. Written as DNA, the CDR3 is TGTGCCAGCAGCTTTAACACCGGGACTAGGGAAGAGACCCAGTACTTC. Looking up the rest from reference TRBV5-6 and TRBJ2-5 gives the full variable domain: DAGVTQSPTHLIKTRGQQVTLRCSPKSGHDTVSWYQQALGQGPQFIFQYYEEEERQRGNFPDRFSGHQFPNYSSELNVNALLLGDSALYLCASSFNTGTREETQYFGPGTRLLVL.